This T cell receptor (beta chain) stems from a study of metastatic and nonmetastatic thyroid tumors. Study-wide background: The study looked at repertoires side by side in blood and in tumor or nodule tissue from malignant and benign thyroid patients.

This clone came up a few times. What it binds is unknown. This CDR3 has 12 residues. The V end lost 5 bases, the J end lost 7 bases, and 12 bases lay between the germline ends. CDR1 and CDR2 from the germline V gene are MNHEY and SMNVEV (reference sequence). Study-wide points: It was reportedly found that TCR beta diversity was significantly higher in malignant thyroid tumors than in benign nodules, a difference seen in both blood and tumor samples.

How the authors handled the data: For papillary thyroid cancer, a distant-metastasis classifier was constructed from CDR3 differences observed across clinicopathological groups. MiXCR was used by TCRdb to re-call the PCR reads. For this entry, the V and J calls and clone size follow TCRdb and not the study's own pipeline. Of about 38,000 clones in the sample, around 47% were seen once. Prior to thyroid surgery, none of the patients had received any treatment. This receptor was obtained from a male donor with papillary thyroid cancer or a benign thyroid nodule (not recorded which). Some clones in this sample may be carry-over from other donors' samples. The chain recombines TRBV27 with TRBJ2-7, with D unresolved. Specimen: tumor tissue. The CDR3 is CASSTPVGEQYF. CDR3 in DNA: TGTGCCAGCAGTACCCCCGTGGGAGAGCAGTACTTC.